This T cell receptor beta chain was sequenced during a study of blood T cell repertoires in COVID-19. Overall study context: Whether acute or convalescent, the COVID-19 samples came from the United States, Italy and Spain. The cDNA or gDNA used as material had been derived from T cells, B-cell-depleted T cells, or PBMCs.

Looked up from germline, CDR1 is SGHRS and CDR2 is YFSETQ. Losses at the gene ends were 2 bases for V and 0 bases for J; bases not matched to a gene: 7. CDR3 size: 17 residues. As originally analysed: Scientists estimated how many nucleated cells there were by amplifying reference gene primers. Some clones are missing from TCRdb's copy, which holds only in-frame ones; the method was immunoSEQ multiplex PCR. V, J and clone size are those of that table, while D and trimming were read from the DNA. The sample contains about 200,000 clones, around 89% of which appear only once. The rearrangement links TRBV5-1 to TRBJ2-3, with 9 bases aligning to TRBD1. This TCR was recovered from a man aged 45 to 65 with acute or convalescent COVID-19. The sequencing sample was made of peripheral blood. The CDR3 is CASSLYSGQGSTDTQYF. The CDR3, as DNA: TGCGCCAGCAGCTTATATTCGGGACAGGGTAGCACAGATACGCAGTATTTT.